These 32 T cell receptor beta chains share one sample of origin, sequenced in a study of cytomegalovirus exposure and HLA in healthy donors. PCR primers comprised 60 Vbeta and 13 Jbeta primers. Measured with immunoSEQ multiplex PCR; TCRdb has only the in-frame clones, and not every one. The profile shows 100,000 to 150,000 clones, roughly 75% of them singletons. Sequencing was carried out using PBMCs. These receptors came from a man younger than 45 in good health and CMV-seropositive.

This clone was seen only a few times. J is TRBJ2-7 and V is TRBV27, with D uncertain. With 0 bases removed from V and 3 bases from J, the gap between germline ends came to 15 bases. Germline lookup yields CDR1 MNHEY and CDR2 SMNVEV (reference sequence). This CDR3 is built from 16 residues. The CDR3 DNA is TGTGCCAGCAGTTTATCCACCAATGACTTTAACTACGAGCAGTACTTC. Translated, it gives CASSLSTNDFNYEQYF.

The V gene is TRBV7-8, the J gene TRBJ2-1, with 9 bases identical to TRBD2. Germline lookup yields CDR1 SGHVS and CDR2 FQNEAQ. CDR3 length equals 17 residues. V lost 5 bases and J lost 2; bases outside the gene matches: 10. CDR3 nucleotide sequence: TGTGCCAGCAGCCCCTTCGGGACTAGCAGCACCTACAATGAGCAGTTCTTC. Translating gives CASSPFGTSSTYNEQFF.

The chain has TRBV5-1 and TRBJ2-7; no firm D call. The V and J ends lost 0 bases and 1 base respectively, with 8 bases between them. Per germline, CDR1 SGHRS and CDR2 YFSETQ. The CDR3 totals 14 residues. CDR3 residues: CASSLVPLSYEQYF. The CDR3 DNA follows: TGCGCCAGCAGCTTGGTTCCCCTATCCTACGAGCAGTACTTC.

The CDR3 loop is CASSLGGSIDGYTF. The CDR3 DNA reads as TGCGCCAGCAGCTTGGGCGGCTCGATCGACGGCTACACCTTC. The chain recombines TRBV5-1 with TRBJ1-2, with unresolved D. There are 14 residues in the CDR3. CDR1 SGHRS and CDR2 YFSETQ come from the germline V gene. V was cut by 0 bases and J by 8 bases, with 14 bases left in between. The full variable domain, rest sourced from reference TRBV5-1 and TRBJ1-2, is KAGVTQTPRYLIKTRGQQVTLSCSPISGHRSVSWYQQTPGQGLQFLFEYFSETQRNKGNFPGRFSGRQFSNSRSEMNVSTLELGDSALYLCASSLGGSIDGYTFGSGTRLTVV.

The chain combines TRBV5-1 with TRBJ2-1; possibly TRBD2 for D (6 bases). Germline V gene sequence: CDR1 SGHRS, CDR2 YFSETQ. The CDR3 contains 15 residues. Trimming took 0 bases from V and 6 from J, leaving 13 bases between them. The CDR3 region is CASSLEGTAPNEQFF. CDR3 DNA sequence: TGCGCCAGCAGCTTGGAGGGGACTGCACCCAATGAGCAGTTCTTC.

The rearrangement uses TRBV28 and TRBJ1-4; a weak D match, TRBD1 (6 bases). V was clipped by 6 bases and J by 4 bases, with 12 bases between them. CDR1 is MDHEN, CDR2 SYDVKM, per germline. This CDR3 has 14 residues. In nucleotides, the CDR3 is TGTGCCAGCAGCCCGGGACACCTTAATGAAAAACTGTTTTTT. It translates to CASSPGHLNEKLFF.

The chain links TRBV27 to TRBJ2-1, with D possibly TRBD2 on 5 matching bases. The CDR3 length is 15 residues. CDR1 is MNHEY, CDR2 SMNVEV, per germline (reference sequence). Trimming shortened V by 2 bases and J by 3 bases, and 11 bases separated the two germline ends. DNA for the CDR3: TGTGCCAGCAGTTTAGGTCTAGCCATCTACAATGAGCAGTTCTTC. Translating gives CASSLGLAIYNEQFF.

This clone was counted only a few times. This chain joins TRBV5-1 and TRBJ1-1; tentative D call: TRBD1 (5 bases). In germline, CDR1 is SGHRS, CDR2 YFSETQ. V shed 0 bases and J shed 11 bases, with 20 bases lying between them. CDR3 size: 15 residues. CDR3 protein: CASSLAGGPAGGAFF. CDR3 sequence (DNA): TGCGCCAGCAGCTTGGCGGGGGGACCAGCGGGGGGGGCTTTCTTT.

The chain couples TRBV6-6 to TRBJ2-3; 7 bases map to TRBD2. The CDR3 consists of 15 residues. CDR1 is MNHNY, CDR2 SVGAGI, per germline (reference sequence). The ends lost 5 bases at V and 2 bases at J; junction bases unmatched: 7. This CDR3 reads CASSRREDPTDTQYF. The CDR3 coding sequence is TGTGCCAGCAGTCGTCGGGAGGACCCCACAGATACGCAGTATTTT.

Only a few counts were recorded for this clone. The rearrangement joins TRBV6-5 to TRBJ2-3, with 8 bases aligning to TRBD1. Germline values: CDR1 MNHEY, CDR2 SVGAGI. The trim removed 6 bases at V and 4 bases at J, leaving 9 bases unmatched. This CDR3 contains 15 residues. The DNA for the CDR3 is TGTGCCAGCAGGCTCGGGGACAGGCTCCCAGATACGCAGTATTTT. As protein: CASRLGDRLPDTQYF.

The chain recombines TRBV6-1 with TRBJ2-5, with 7 bases matching TRBD1. The DNA end favors TRBJ2-7, so the J call may be wrong. Germline CDR1 is MNHNS and CDR2 is SASEGT. This CDR3 spans 15 amino acids. CDR3 residues: CASSVGPGQSDEQYF. As DNA, the CDR3 is TGTGCCAGCAGTGTCGGTCCGGGACAGAGTGACGAGCAGTACTTC.

A few counts support this clone. This chain uses TRBV6-6 with TRBJ1-1; 7 positions match TRBD1. Germline V gene lookup returns CDR1 MNHNY and CDR2 SVGAGI (reference sequence). The CDR3 runs 15 residues. The V segment lost 3 bases and the J segment 6 bases; nucleotides outside the gene matches: 10. CDR3 nucleotide sequence: TGTGCCAGCAGTTATTTAGGCAGGGGGGCGGCTGAAGCTTTCTTT. It specifies CASSYLGRGAAEAFF.

In this sample, this clone turned up a few times. The chain recombines TRBV2 with TRBJ2-7; 9 bases match TRBD1. The V and J ends lost 2 bases and 13 bases, in that order; junction bases with no gene match: 15. Per the germline V gene, CDR1 is SNHLY and CDR2 is FYNNEI. There are 15 residues in the CDR3. In DNA, the CDR3 is TGTGCCAGCAGTGAACATGACAGGGGGACGCGATCAGGATACTTC. Its translation is CASSEHDRGTRSGYF.

This clone is a singleton in its sample. The rearrangement joins TRBV13 to TRBJ2-7; D is undetermined. The CDR3 runs to 14 residues. Germline V gives CDR1 PRHDT, CDR2 FYEKMQ (reference sequence). V lost 1 base to trimming and J lost 4 bases, with 11 bases between them. The CDR3 DNA sequence: TGTGCCAGCAGCTTAGCCGGAACAGAATACGAGCAGTACTTC. The encoded protein is CASSLAGTEYEQYF.

The V gene is TRBV20-1, the J gene TRBJ1-2, with D maybe TRBD1 (6 bases). V lost 6 bases, J lost 7 bases, and 12 bases lay in between. Germline V gene data show CDR1 as DFQATT and CDR2 as SNEGSKA (reference sequence). The CDR3 length is 11 residues. CDR3 sequence (DNA): TGCAGTGCAACGACAGGTCCTGGCTACACCTTC. Residues: CSATTGPGYTF.

This rearrangement joins TRBV4-1 to TRBJ2-3, with 8 bases aligning to TRBD2. The CDR3 covers 18 residues. With 0 bases clipped from V and 5 bases from J, the junction kept 13 bases outside the gene matches. Germline-derived CDR1 and CDR2 are MGHRA and YSYEKL. The CDR3 DNA is TGCGCCAGCAGCCAAGATGGGGCGGGAGGCAGGAATGGAGATACGCAGTATTTT. Translating gives CASSQDGAGGRNGDTQYF.

The V call is TRBV6-6, the J call TRBJ1-5; a possible D gene is TRBD1 (6 bases). Germline assignment: CDR1 MNHNY and CDR2 SVGAGI (reference sequence). Trimming pared 5 bases from V and 4 bases from J, leaving 18 bases between. CDR3 length: 16 amino acids. The CDR3 DNA is TGTGCCAGCAGTGCCCTGGGACGGGGGGCGAATCAGCCCCAGCATTTT. The encoded protein is CASSALGRGANQPQHF.

The rearrangement uses TRBV4-2 and TRBJ2-4, with D possibly being TRBD2 (6 bases). Germline assignment: CDR1 LGHNA and CDR2 YNFKEQ. CDR3 size: 16 residues. Trimming cost V 0 bases and J 8 bases, with 17 bases left between them. Here the CDR3 DNA reads TGTGCCAGCAGCCAAGAACTCTCCCGGGGCGGGGACATTCAGTACTTC. Residues: CASSQELSRGGDIQYF.

V usage is TRBV28 and J usage is TRBJ1-5, with 8 nucleotides matching TRBD1. This CDR3 has 19 amino acids. The germline V gene has CDR1 MDHEN and CDR2 SYDVKM. With 6 bases clipped from V and 0 bases from J, the junction kept 16 bases outside the gene matches. The CDR3 nucleotides read TGTGCCAGCAGGAACAGGGGGTTGACGTCCTTTGATAGCAATCAGCCCCAGCATTTT. Translated: CASRNRGLTSFDSNQPQHF.

The rearrangement joins TRBV4-2 to TRBJ1-1, with 9 bases aligning to TRBD1. V was pared by 8 bases and J by 3 bases, with 10 bases of the junction left unmatched. From germline, CDR1 is LGHNA and CDR2 YNFKEQ. The length of the CDR3 is 15 residues. The CDR3 spells CASGASDRGDTEAFF. The CDR3 DNA sequence: TGTGCCAGCGGTGCGTCCGACAGGGGGGACACTGAAGCTTTCTTT.

The V gene is TRBV5-5, the J gene TRBJ2-7; 8 bases agree with TRBD1. With 2 bases clipped from V and 2 bases from J, the junction kept 6 bases outside the gene matches. The CDR3 has 15 amino acids. The germline CDR1 and CDR2 sequences are SGHKS and YYEKEE (reference sequence). CDR3 DNA: TGTGCCAGCAGCTTTTCGACAGGGGAGGCCTACGAGCAGTACTTC. Translated, it gives CASSFSTGEAYEQYF.

The chain couples TRBV18 to TRBJ2-7; TRBD1 aligns across 8 bases. CDR3 size: 15 residues. CDR1 and CDR2 from the germline V gene are KGHSH and LQKENI. Trimming cost V 2 bases and J 0 bases; bases outside gene matches: 3. The CDR3 region has the DNA TGTGCCAGCTCACCAAACGGACAGGGCTCCTACGAGCAGTACTTC. Encoded protein: CASSPNGQGSYEQYF. Filled out from reference TRBV18 and TRBJ2-7, the complete variable domain reads NAGVMQNPRHLVRRRGQEARLRCSPMKGHSHVYWYRQLPEEGLKFMVYLQKENIIDESGMPKERFSAEFPKEGPSILRIQQVVRGDSAAYFCASSPNGQGSYEQYFGPGTRLTVT.

This clone is a singleton in its sample. The chain's CDR3 is CARSGKQGIGCYGYTF. The DNA for the CDR3 is TGTGCCAGAAGCGGTAAACAGGGGATAGGGTGCTATGGCTACACCTTC. The rearrangement links TRBV5-3 to TRBJ1-2; 7 nucleotides match TRBD1. TRBV5-3 is sorted into the ORF group, with uncertain function. CDR3 length: 16 residues. The junction had 13 bases not matched to a gene; V was cut back by 4 bases and J by 4 bases.

The rearrangement uses TRBV18 and TRBJ2-6, with 11 bases lining up with TRBD1. After removal of 4 bases from V and 2 bases from J, the junction contained 7 bases not matched to a gene. CDR1 is KGHSH, CDR2 LQKENI, per germline. This CDR3 is 18 amino acids long. CDR3 region: CASSRGTGGLTGANVLTF. The CDR3, as DNA: TGTGCCAGCTCACGCGGGACAGGGGGTCTCACTGGGGCCAACGTCCTGACTTTC.

The V and J genes are TRBV11-3 and TRBJ2-5; the match to TRBD2 covers 7 bases. The V gene's germline CDR1 is SGHNT and CDR2 YENEEA. J was trimmed by 7 bases and V by 5 bases; bases with no gene match: 7. The length of the CDR3 is 13 residues. For the CDR3, the DNA is TGTGCCAGCAGCCAATTCAGGGAGGGGACCCAGTACTTC. Its translation: CASSQFREGTQYF. Full variable domain (missing parts from reference TRBV11-3 and TRBJ2-5): EAGVVQSPRYKIIEKKQPVAFWCNPISGHNTLYWYLQNLGQGPELLIRYENEEAVDDSQLPKDRFSAERLKGVDSTLKIQPAELGDSAVYLCASSQFREGTQYFGPGTRLLVL.

The V gene is TRBV7-9, the J gene TRBJ2-1, with a weak D call TRBD2 (6 bases). This CDR3 has 16 residues. Germline V lookup: CDR1 SEHNR, CDR2 FQNEAQ (reference sequence). Trimming took 1 base from V and 10 from J, leaving 20 bases between them. The CDR3 DNA reads TGTGCCAGCAGCTTAGTCGGGGGAATAGGATTGGGAGAGCAGTTCTTC. It yields the protein CASSLVGGIGLGEQFF.

The V and J genes are TRBV2 and TRBJ2-3; 7 bases map to TRBD1. The V segment lost 7 bases and the J segment 1 base; nucleotides outside the gene matches: 8. This CDR3 spans 15 amino acids. CDR1 and CDR2 from the germline V gene are SNHLY and FYNNEI. The CDR3 loop is CASIGSGQGTDTQYF. The CDR3 coding sequence is TGTGCCAGCATCGGTTCCGGACAGGGCACAGATACGCAGTATTTT.

This clone was picked up a small number of times. This chain joins TRBV5-4 and TRBJ2-7, with a tentative D call TRBD2 (5 bases). V was clipped by 1 base and J by 7 bases, with 12 bases between them. The CDR3 totals 13 residues. The germline gives CDR1 SGHNT, CDR2 YYREEE (reference sequence). This CDR3 is CASSLSLAGEQYF. CDR3 sequence (DNA): TGTGCCAGCAGCTTGAGTCTAGCTGGAGAGCAGTACTTC. The full variable domain, its missing parts supplied by reference TRBV5-4 and TRBJ2-7, is ETGVTQSPTHLIKTRGQQVTLRCSSQSGHNTVSWYQQALGQGPQFIFQYYREEENGRGNFPPRFSGLQFPNYSSELNVNALELDDSALYLCASSLSLAGEQYFGPGTRLTVT.

The chain carries TRBV6-6 and TRBJ2-3; D remains unclear. Per germline, CDR1 MNHNY and CDR2 SVGAGI (reference sequence). The V end was cut by 4 bases, the J end by 0 bases, with 5 bases between. The CDR3 extends over 13 amino acids. CDR3 bases: TGTGCCAGCAGTTTCCCAAGCACAGATACGCAGTATTTT. Translating it yields CASSFPSTDTQYF.

This sequence joins TRBV5-6 and TRBJ1-2; no clear D. Germline CDR1 SGHDT, CDR2 YYEEEE. There are 12 residues in the CDR3. V lost 6 bases, J lost 6 bases, and 12 bases lay in between. In nucleotides, the CDR3 is TGTGCCAGCACGACGGGGTTTCATGGCTACACCTTC. Encoded protein: CASTTGFHGYTF.

V usage is TRBV6-5 and J usage is TRBJ2-5, with 10 bases aligning to TRBD2. This CDR3 contains 16 residues. From germline, CDR1 is MNHEY and CDR2 SVGAGI. The V and J ends lost 4 bases and 4 bases, in that order; junction bases with no gene match: 9. CDR3 amino acids: CASSSLSGRAGETQYF. The CDR3 DNA reads as TGTGCCAGCAGTTCCCTCAGCGGGAGGGCGGGAGAGACCCAGTACTTC.

The chain combines TRBV6-6 with TRBJ2-3, with D maybe TRBD2 (5 bases). The germline gives CDR1 MNHNY, CDR2 SVGAGI (reference sequence). CDR3 size: 16 residues. V was trimmed by 2 bases and J by 1 base, leaving 13 bases between them. CDR3 in DNA: TGTGCCAGCAGTTACCGCCCGGGGTTCGGCACAGATACGCAGTATTTT. Its protein product is CASSYRPGFGTDTQYF.